The 2 T cell receptor beta chains below all came from one sample that was sequenced in a study of cytotoxic CD8 clonotypes in ibrutinib-treated CLL. The protocol was immunoSEQ multiplex PCR, while the TCRdb copy is restricted to in-frame clones and leaves out a portion. The sample lists around 60,000 clones, about 72% occurring once. Sequenced material: PBMCs, taken after 12 months of ibrutinib treatment. These receptors were taken from a human donor with chronic lymphocytic leukemia.

The CDR3 is CASSDIINGEQYF. DNA for the CDR3: TGCGCCAGCAGTGACATAATCAACGGCGAGCAGTACTTC. The chain recombines TRBV10-1 with TRBJ2-7; the D is unclear. There are 13 residues in the CDR3. Looked up from germline, CDR1 is WNHNN and CDR2 is SYGVQD (reference sequence). Trimming shortened V by 3 bases and J by 6 bases, and 12 bases separated the two germline ends.

This clone was picked up a small number of times. This chain links TRBV20-1 with TRBJ2-7, with D possibly matching TRBD2 (6 bases). Germline V gene sequence: CDR1 DFQATT, CDR2 SNEGSKA (reference sequence). The CDR3 extends over 11 amino acids. As DNA, the CDR3 is TGCAGCCTTAGCGGCGACTACGAGCAGTACTTC. Its translation is CSLSGDYEQYF.